This T cell receptor (beta chain) was sequenced in a study of T cell responses to AZD1222 COVID-19 vaccine. This CDR3 is built from 13 residues. The ends were cut back, 4 bases at V and 1 base at J, with 7 bases in the middle. Per the germline V gene, CDR1 is LNHDA and CDR2 is SQIVND (reference sequence). The data were produced by immunoSEQ multiplex PCR, yet TCRdb's version contains in-frame clones alone and is incomplete. The sample holds about 100,000 clones, around 87% seen once. Material: peripheral blood, obtained on day 0 of MenACWY control vaccination. The origin of this receptor is an adult in good health. This chain uses TRBV19 with TRBJ1-1, with a weak D call TRBD1 (5 bases). CDR3 in DNA: TGTGCCAGTAGTAACACAGGGAACACTGAAGCTTTCTTT. Translated: CASSNTGNTEAFF.